This T cell receptor (beta chain) derives from a study of T cell repertoires in cytomegalovirus infection. Study as a whole: Public TCR beta signatures marked donors with CMV infection and the matching HLA. Points from the study as a whole: HLA-C-restricted CMV clonotypes gave the most frequent clonotype in two of eight donors. Cumulative public TCR beta family frequency identified CMV carriers with the relevant HLA.

TCRdb ran MiXCR on the reads and lists one entry per CDR3 protein. The table shows some 300,000 distinct CDR3 sequences, with around 15% occurring only once. The trim removed 6 bases at V and 6 bases at J, leaving 5 bases unmatched. This CDR3 is built from 14 residues. CDR1 is SNHLY, CDR2 FYNNEI, per germline. This clonotype was seen repeatedly, ten times or more. Its matching antigen is unknown. Source material: PBMCs. The sequence was obtained from a human donor in good health (CMV status not recorded). Some clones in this sample may be carry-over from other donors' samples. This chain connects TRBV2 to TRBJ1-1; 12 nucleotides agree with TRBD1. The CDR3 sequence is CASRGGQGAAEAFF. The DNA for the CDR3 is TGTGCCAGCAGGGGGGGACAGGGGGCGGCTGAAGCTTTCTTT.